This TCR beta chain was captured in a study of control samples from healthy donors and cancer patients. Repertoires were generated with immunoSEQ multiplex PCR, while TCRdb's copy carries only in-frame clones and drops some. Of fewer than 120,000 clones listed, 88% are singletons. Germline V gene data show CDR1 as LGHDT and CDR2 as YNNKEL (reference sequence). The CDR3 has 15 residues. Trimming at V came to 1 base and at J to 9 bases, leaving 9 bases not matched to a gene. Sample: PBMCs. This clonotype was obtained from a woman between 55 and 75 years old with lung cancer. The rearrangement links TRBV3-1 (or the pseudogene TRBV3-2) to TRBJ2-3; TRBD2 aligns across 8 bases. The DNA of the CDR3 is TGTGCCAGCAGCCAAGGCCTGAAACTAGCGGCAACGCAGTATTTT. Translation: CASSQGLKLAATQYF.